Listed below are T cell receptor beta chains from one sample, sequenced in a study of blood T cell repertoires in COVID-19. Assay used: immunoSEQ multiplex PCR; TCRdb lists only in-frame clones, some missing. The table shows some 64,000 clones, with approximately 80% occurring only once. Sequencing input: peripheral blood. These receptors were obtained from a man aged 55-75 years with acute or convalescent COVID-19. The CDR3 runs from the conserved cysteine through the conserved F or W. A D gene is named only where the DNA matches it firmly. Only part of the rows carry a size: once, few, many, or a class if the clone is expanded.

abundance	v_gene	j_gene	d_gene	CDR3nt	CDR3aa
-	TRBV7-3	TRBJ2-5	-	TGTGCCAGCAGCGGGCGCCGGGAGACCCAGTACTTC	CASSGRRETQYF
-	TRBV5-6	TRBJ2-7	-	TGTGCCAGCAGCTTCGGACATGGCATCTGGGAGCAGTACTTC	CASSFGHGIWEQYF
-	TRBV30	TRBJ1-5	TRBD1	TGTGCCTGGAGTGGACAGGGGATACAGCCCCAGCATTTT	CAWSGQGIQPQHF
many	TRBV29-1	TRBJ2-5	TRBD2	TGCAGCGTTGATGGACTAGCGGGAGTATCGGAGGGAGAGACCCAGTACTTC	CSVDGLAGVSEGETQYF
-	TRBV5-1	TRBJ2-7	TRBD1	TGCGCCAGCAGCCCGTTGACAGGGAAAGGGTACGAGCAGTACTTC	CASSPLTGKGYEQYF
-	TRBV3-1/TRBV3-2	TRBJ2-2	TRBD2	TGTGCCAGCAGCCAAAGGGCGGTAGCGGGAGACACCGGGGAGCTGTTTTTT	CASSQRAVAGDTGELFF
-	TRBV11-2	TRBJ2-5	-	TGTGCCAGCAGCTTAGTGAGGGGGCAGCGGGAGAGTCTGGAGACCCAGTACTTC	CASSLVRGQRESLETQYF
-	TRBV7-2	TRBJ1-1	-	TGTGCCAGCAGCTTAGTTGGTGGAGGGGCCAACACTGAAGCTTTCTTT	CASSLVGGGANTEAFF
-	TRBV3-1/TRBV3-2	TRBJ1-5	-	TGTGCCAGCAGCCCCGGTATCCCAGGGCAGCCCCAGCATTTT	CASSPGIPGQPQHF
-	TRBV5-5	TRBJ1-2	TRBD1	TGTGCCAGCAGCTTGGGGACAGGGGGAGGCTACACCTTC	CASSLGTGGGYTF
-	TRBV19	TRBJ2-3	-	TGTGCCAGTAACTACGCTGGCACAGATACGCAGTATTTT	CASNYAGTDTQYF
-	TRBV18	TRBJ2-1	-	TGTGCCAGCTCACCAGGCCCTGGGCGCGGGCACCCCAATGAGCAGTTCTTC	CASSPGPGRGHPNEQFF
-	TRBV19	TRBJ1-6	TRBD1	TGTGCCAGTAGGGCGACAGGGAGGTCACCCCTCCACTTT	CASRATGRSPLHF
-	TRBV19	TRBJ2-1	TRBD2	TGTGCCAGTAGTCTAGCGGTCTCCTACAATGAGCAGTTCTTC	CASSLAVSYNEQFF
-	TRBV2	TRBJ2-3	TRBD1	TGTGCCAGCAGCCCCGGGACAGGGGGCGCAGATACGCAGTATTTT	CASSPGTGGADTQYF
once	TRBV19	TRBJ2-5	TRBD1	TGTGCCAGTAGTTTCTCCGGGACAGGGGTGCAGACCCAGTACTTC	CASSFSGTGVQTQYF
-	TRBV6-5	TRBJ1-1	TRBD1	TGTGCCAGCACGGAGGGGGCTTCGACTGAAGCTTTCTTT	CASTEGASTEAFF
-	TRBV14	TRBJ2-1	TRBD2	TGTGCCAGCAGCCAAGATGGAGGAGGGACTAGCGGGAAATACAATGAGCAGTTCTTC	CASSQDGGGTSGKYNEQFF
-	TRBV24-1	TRBJ2-2	-	TGTGCCACCAGTGCCCCCCCCGGGGGGCGGAGTACCGGGGAGCTGTTTTTT	CATSAPPGGRSTGELFF
once	TRBV29-1	TRBJ2-7	TRBD1	TGCAGCGTGGGGCCGGACAGGGTGGGAGAGCAGTACTTC	CSVGPDRVGEQYF
-	TRBV10-1	TRBJ1-3	TRBD1	TGCGCCAGCAGTGAGATGGACAGGGACTCTGGAAACACCATATATTTT	CASSEMDRDSGNTIYF
-	TRBV7-2	TRBJ1-4	TRBD1	TGTGCCAGCAGCTCATCCCAGGGGGCGTATGAAAAACTGTTTTTT	CASSSSQGAYEKLFF
few	TRBV4-1	TRBJ2-1	TRBD2	TGCGCCAGCAGCCCACCGATCCAGCGGGAACTCAATGAGCAGTTCTTC	CASSPPIQRELNEQFF
-	TRBV6-5	TRBJ2-1	TRBD2	TGTGCCAGCAGTTCGGGCGGGAGGGCCTCCTACAATGAGCAGTTCTTC	CASSSGGRASYNEQFF
-	TRBV5-1	TRBJ2-2	-	TGCGCCAGCAGCGTTACAGGGTTCACCGGGGAGCTGTTTTTT	CASSVTGFTGELFF
-	TRBV5-1	TRBJ1-2	-	TGCGCCAGCAGCCCCCAAAACTATGGCTACACCTTC	CASSPQNYGYTF
-	TRBV2	TRBJ1-5	-	TGTGCCAGCAGTGAAGCGCGAGGGTTTAGCAATCAGCCCCAGCATTTT	CASSEARGFSNQPQHF
-	TRBV30	TRBJ1-1	TRBD1	TGTGCCTGGAGTGTCTTACGCCTGGACAGGGGGAACACTGAAGCTTTCTTT	CAWSVLRLDRGNTEAFF
-	TRBV18	TRBJ2-7	TRBD1	TGTGCCAGCTCACTCTCGGACAGGGCCTACGAGCAGTACTTC	CASSLSDRAYEQYF
-	TRBV19	TRBJ2-2	TRBD1	TGTGCCAGTAGGAACCGGGACAGGGGTATCACCGGGGAGCTGTTTTTT	CASRNRDRGITGELFF
-	TRBV6-5	TRBJ1-1	-	TGTGCCAGCAGTCCCCAGGGAAGGGTTGAAGCTTTCTTT	CASSPQGRVEAFF
-	TRBV5-1	TRBJ2-1	-	TGCGCCAGCAGCTCGGACAGTACGACCTACAATGAGCAGTTCTTC	CASSSDSTTYNEQFF
once	TRBV6-5	TRBJ2-7	TRBD2	TGTGCCAGCAGTTCGGGACTAGCCGGTTACGAGCAGTACTTC	CASSSGLAGYEQYF
-	TRBV6-5	TRBJ2-3	-	TGTGCCAGCAGCCCGACTAGGGGCACAGATACGCAGTATTTT	CASSPTRGTDTQYF
-	TRBV2	TRBJ1-2	-	TGTGCCAGCAGGGCAGCTAACTATGGCTACACCTTC	CASRAANYGYTF
-	TRBV7-2	TRBJ2-1	TRBD1	TGTGCCAGCAGCTCCTCCGGGACAGCCTACAATGAGCAGTTCTTC	CASSSSGTAYNEQFF
-	TRBV28	TRBJ2-4	TRBD2	TGTGCCAGCCGGGCGGGAGGGGTTATGGCCAAAAACATTCAGTACTTC	CASRAGGVMAKNIQYF
-	TRBV30	TRBJ1-2	TRBD1	TGTGCCTGGTTTCACCGGGGCAGGGGGAATGGCTACACCTTC	CAWFHRGRGNGYTF
-	TRBV19	TRBJ1-5	-	TGTGCCAGTAGTATAGAGATCGGAGTGCCCCAGCATTTT	CASSIEIGVPQHF
-	TRBV30	TRBJ1-1	-	TGTGCCTGGAGTCGAGCCGGGGTAGGCACTGAAGCTTTCTTT	CAWSRAGVGTEAFF
-	TRBV19	TRBJ2-7	TRBD1	TGTGCCAGGGGACAGCCCTACGAGCAGTACTTC	CARGQPYEQYF